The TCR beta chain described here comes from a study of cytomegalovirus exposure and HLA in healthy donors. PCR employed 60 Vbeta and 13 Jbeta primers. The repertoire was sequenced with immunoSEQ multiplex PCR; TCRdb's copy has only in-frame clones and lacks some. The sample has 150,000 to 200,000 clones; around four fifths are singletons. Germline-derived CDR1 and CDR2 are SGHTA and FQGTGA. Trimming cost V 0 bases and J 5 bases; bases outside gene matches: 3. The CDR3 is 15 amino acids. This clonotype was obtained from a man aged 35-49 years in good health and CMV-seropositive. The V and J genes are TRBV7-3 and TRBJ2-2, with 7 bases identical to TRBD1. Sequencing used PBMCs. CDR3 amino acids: CASSLTTGFTGELFF. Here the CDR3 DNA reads TGTGCCAGCAGCTTAACGACAGGGTTTACCGGGGAGCTGTTTTTT. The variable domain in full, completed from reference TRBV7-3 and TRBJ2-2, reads GAGVSQTPSNKVTEKGKYVELRCDPISGHTALYWYRQSLGQGPEFLIYFQGTGAADDSGLPNDRFFAVRPEGSVSTLKIQRTERGDSAVYLCASSLTTGFTGELFFGEGSRLTVL.